What follows are 21 T cell receptor beta chains derived from one specimen sequenced in a study of identical twins. TCRdb fed the 5' RACE reads into MiXCR, producing one record per CDR3 protein. The sample shows about 260,000 distinct CDR3 sequences, around 7% of them seen only once. These same data were also listed under a study on yellow fever vaccine responses in identical twins.

Sequenced sample: memory (CD45RO+) T cells sorted from blood. Receptor source: a woman aged 18-35 years in good health.

This clonotype was detected ten times or more. The junction shows a germline mismatch at one end, possibly a read error. V is TRBV14 and J is TRBJ2-1, with D possibly being TRBD1 (6 bases). This CDR3 has 17 amino acids. Per the germline V gene, CDR1 is SGHDN and CDR2 is FVKESK. CDR3 amino acids: CASSKEPTGYSYNEQFF. The CDR3 nucleotides are TGTGCCAGCAGCAAAGAACCGACAGGCTACTCCTACAATGAGCAGTTCTTC. Full variable domain (missing parts from reference TRBV14 and TRBJ2-1): EAGVTQFPSHSVIEKGQTVTLRCDPISGHDNLYWYRRVMGKEIKFLLHFVKESKQDESGMPNNRFLAERTGGTYSTLKVQPAELEDSGVYFCASSKEPTGYSYNEQFFGPGTRLTVL.

The chain recombines TRBV28 with TRBJ1-1; possible D gene TRBD1, 5 bases. Germline CDR1 is MDHEN and CDR2 is SYDVKM. The CDR3 runs to 12 residues. The germline V and J ends were trimmed by 6 bases and 8 bases, with 13 bases remaining between them. CDR3 loop: CASRRSGPEAFF. As DNA, the CDR3 is TGTGCCAGCAGGCGATCAGGGCCAGAAGCTTTCTTT.

This clonotype has just a few counts. The chain couples TRBV5-1 to TRBJ2-3; D possibly corresponds to TRBD1 (8 bases). The germline gives CDR1 SGHRS, CDR2 YFSETQ. V lost 3 bases and J 6 bases, leaving 26 bases between the germline ends. The CDR3 is made up of 18 amino acids. Here the CDR3 DNA reads TGCGCCAGCAGCTCAGTCGGGGGGACAGGTTCTACGGGTGATACGCAGTATTTT. Translation: CASSSVGGTGSTGDTQYF. The whole variable domain, filled in from reference TRBV5-1 and TRBJ2-3, reads KAGVTQTPRYLIKTRGQQVTLSCSPISGHRSVSWYQQTPGQGLQFLFEYFSETQRNKGNFPGRFSGRQFSNSRSEMNVSTLELGDSALYLCASSSVGGTGSTGDTQYFGPGTRLTVL.

The sample holds a few counts of this clonotype. The chain carries TRBV5-1 and TRBJ2-3; 8 bases align to TRBD2. CDR1 and CDR2 (germline): SGHRS, YFSETQ. V gave up 4 bases and J gave up 1 base; unmatched junction bases: 8. The CDR3 is made up of 16 amino acids. CDR3 amino acids: CASSPREGLGTDTQYF. Here the CDR3 DNA reads TGCGCCAGCAGCCCCCGGGAGGGACTCGGCACAGATACGCAGTATTTT.

The sample holds many counts of this clonotype. The V gene is TRBV11-3, the J gene TRBJ2-1; 9 bases are shared with TRBD2. The V segment lost 5 bases and the J segment 9 bases; nucleotides outside the gene matches: 11. The CDR3 is made up of 15 amino acids. CDR1 and CDR2 from the germline V gene are SGHNT and YENEEA. The CDR3 DNA sequence: TGTGCCAGCAGCCCCTATAGCGGGAGCGGGGTTGAGCAGTTCTTC. Translated, it gives CASSPYSGSGVEQFF. Drawing the rest from reference TRBV11-3 and TRBJ2-1, the complete variable domain is EAGVVQSPRYKIIEKKQPVAFWCNPISGHNTLYWYLQNLGQGPELLIRYENEEAVDDSQLPKDRFSAERLKGVDSTLKIQPAELGDSAVYLCASSPYSGSGVEQFFGPGTRLTVL.

This clonotype has at least ten counts. The chain has TRBV27 and TRBJ2-2, with TRBD1 matching 7 bases. J gave up 7 bases and V 1 base, and 6 bases lay outside the gene matches. The CDR3 is 15 amino acids. CDR1 MNHEY and CDR2 SMNVEV come from the germline V gene (reference sequence). The CDR3 loop is CASSLLATGSGELFF. The CDR3 bases are TGTGCCAGCAGTTTATTGGCGACAGGGAGCGGGGAGCTGTTTTTT.

The CDR3 region is CASSGPIQSTDTQYF. The CDR3 DNA reads as TGTGCCAGCAGCGGACCCATCCAAAGCACAGATACGCAGTATTTT. The chain combines TRBV2 with TRBJ2-3; D uncertain. The CDR3 totals 15 residues. Deletions cut 6 bases from V and 0 bases from J, with 13 bases between. CDR1 is SNHLY, CDR2 FYNNEI, per germline.

This clonotype showed up many times. The CDR3 protein is CASSFRLAGGPNEQFF. The CDR3 DNA reads as TGTGCCAGCAGTTTCCGACTAGCGGGGGGGCCCAATGAGCAGTTCTTC. The chain combines TRBV12-3 or TRBV12-4 with TRBJ2-1; 14 bases are a match to TRBD2. The CDR3 loop spans 16 amino acids. Unmatched junction bases numbered 4, after V lost 3 bases and J lost 6 bases.

This clonotype has only a few counts. V and J are TRBV24-1 and TRBJ2-1, with 10 bases lining up with TRBD1. The V gene end was trimmed by 2 bases and the J gene end by 4 bases; junction bases not matched to a gene: 10. The CDR3 is made up of 18 amino acids. The V gene's germline CDR1 is KGHDR and CDR2 SFDVKD. Here the CDR3 DNA reads TGTGCCACCAGTGATTCTTTCGACAGGGGGCAGCGATACAATGAGCAGTTCTTC. It translates to CATSDSFDRGQRYNEQFF.

This clonotype appeared a few times. The chain is built from TRBV4-1 and TRBJ2-3; no clear D gene. Germline V gene sequence: CDR1 MGHRA, CDR2 YSYEKL. V was clipped by 0 bases and J by 10 bases, with 11 bases between them. The CDR3 has 13 residues. The CDR3 DNA reads as TGCGCCAGCAGCCAAGACCAACGACTGGCGCAGTATTTT. It yields the protein CASSQDQRLAQYF.

This clonotype was found many times. This sequence joins TRBV6-4 and TRBJ2-3; TRBD1 matches 10 bases. The CDR3 spans 15 residues. Trimming took 2 bases from V and 2 from J; bases not matched to a gene: 1. The germline V gene encodes CDR1 MRHNA and CDR2 SNTAGT. The CDR3 bases are TGTGCCAGCAGTGACGGGACAGGGGACACAGATACGCAGTATTTT. This translates into CASSDGTGDTDTQYF.

This clonotype was seen ten or more times. Possible read error: a much larger clone is one base away. The J gene is TRBJ2-3, the V gene TRBV6-4; the match to TRBD1 covers 10 bases. The CDR3 is 15 amino acids. V shed 2 bases, J shed 1 base, and the junction held 0 bases outside the gene matches. Germline-derived CDR1 and CDR2 are MRHNA and SNTAGT. CDR3 nucleotides: TGTGCCAGCAGTGACGGGACAGGGGGCACAGATACGCAGTATTTT. This gives the protein CASSDGTGGTDTQYF.

This clonotype has at least ten counts. V gene TRBV12-3 or TRBV12-4 combines with J gene TRBJ2-1; D may be TRBD2 (6 bases). This CDR3 spans 16 amino acids. Trimming removed 5 bases from V and 4 bases from J, with 18 bases in between. The CDR3 reads CASSNKGGGLYNEQFF. The CDR3 coding sequence is TGTGCCAGCAGTAACAAGGGAGGCGGCCTTTACAATGAGCAGTTCTTC.

This clonotype occurred many times. V is TRBV7-9 and J is TRBJ2-7, with D perhaps matching TRBD2 (6 bases). Per the germline V gene, CDR1 is SEHNR and CDR2 is FQNEAQ (reference sequence). The CDR3 is 14 amino acids. V lost 4 bases to trimming and J lost 5 bases, with 15 bases between them. The CDR3 sequence: CASSSGTAGDEQYF. In nucleotides, the CDR3 is TGTGCCAGCAGCTCAGGGACTGCTGGGGACGAGCAGTACTTC. Combining the CDR3 with reference TRBV7-9 and TRBJ2-7 gives the whole variable domain DTGVSQNPRHKITKRGQNVTFRCDPISEHNRLYWYRQTLGQGPEFLTYFQNEAQLEKSRLLSDRFSAERPKGSFSTLEIQRTEQGDSAMYLCASSSGTAGDEQYFGPGTRLTVT.

This clonotype was seen at least ten times. This chain uses TRBV12-3 or TRBV12-4 with TRBJ2-2; 7 nucleotides agree with TRBD2. The CDR3 contains 13 residues. The CDR3 loop reads CAVGSGYTGELFF. CDR3 bases: TGTGCAGTGGGTAGCGGGTACACCGGGGAGCTGTTTTTT.

This clonotype came up a few times. The chain couples TRBV6-1 to TRBJ2-2; no reliable D call. The CDR3 spans 17 residues. Looked up from germline, CDR1 is MNHNS and CDR2 is SASEGT. V dropped 2 bases and J dropped 6 bases, with 19 bases sitting between them. The chain's CDR3 is CASSEFLIGTVPGELFF. CDR3 in DNA: TGTGCCAGCAGTGAATTTTTGATCGGTACTGTCCCCGGGGAGCTGTTTTTT.

This clonotype turned up a few times. The J gene is TRBJ1-1, the V gene TRBV5-1; TRBD1 agrees at 8 bases. This CDR3 is built from 13 residues. CDR1 is SGHRS and CDR2 is YFSETQ in the germline V gene. Unmatched junction bases numbered 6, after V lost 5 bases and J lost 6 bases. The CDR3 sequence: CASRNQGASEAFF. CDR3 sequence (DNA): TGCGCCAGCAGGAACCAGGGGGCGTCTGAAGCTTTCTTT.

V is TRBV5-1 and J is TRBJ2-2; a weak D match, TRBD2 (6 bases). Trimming removed 1 base at V and 0 bases at J, with 16 bases between. Looked up from germline, CDR1 is SGHRS and CDR2 is YFSETQ. The CDR3 length is 18 residues. The CDR3: CASSLTGAAGTNTGELFF. The CDR3 nucleotides read TGCGCCAGCAGCTTGACAGGTGCGGCGGGAACGAACACCGGGGAGCTGTTTTTT.

The chain has TRBV5-5 and TRBJ1-2, with unresolved D. The V and J ends lost 4 bases and 5 bases respectively, with 21 bases between them. CDR1 is SGHKS, CDR2 YYEKEE, per germline (reference sequence). The CDR3 has 16 amino acids. CDR3 nucleotide sequence: TGTGCCAGCAGCCGGAGTATTGGACGGAGTAATTATGGCTACACCTTC. Its translation is CASSRSIGRSNYGYTF.

In this sample, this clonotype turned up many times. J is TRBJ2-2 and V is TRBV7-9, with TRBD1 matching 7 bases. The germline V gene has CDR1 SEHNR and CDR2 FQNEAQ (reference sequence). CDR3 length: 13 residues. The trim removed 10 bases at V and 6 bases at J, leaving 8 bases unmatched. CDR3 nucleotides: TGTGCCACCGGACAGGCTGGGCCCGGGGAGCTGTTTTTT. Amino acids: CATGQAGPGELFF.

The sample holds many counts of this clonotype. The CDR3 nucleotides read TGTGCCAGCAGGGACAGGGGAGACACCGGGGAGCTGTTTTTT. It translates to CASRDRGDTGELFF. The chain recombines TRBV7-9 with TRBJ2-2; 9 bases fit TRBD1. Unmatched junction bases numbered 2, after V lost 6 bases and J lost 3 bases. This CDR3 has 14 amino acids. Germline loops: CDR1 SEHNR, CDR2 FQNEAQ (reference sequence).